This T cell receptor (beta chain) was captured in a study of cytomegalovirus exposure and HLA in healthy donors (dated by TCRdb to 2015 to 2018). Concerning the study at large: According to a later analysis, the 120 or so validation repertoires were produced on the same platform as the roughly 600 repertoires of the first cohort. The study aimed to test whether cataloging public T cell receptors could reveal signatures of past pathogen exposure. Besides the first cohort of 550 to 750 subjects, a separate validation cohort made up of about 120 different subjects was used. High-throughput TCR immunosequencing, statistical association of individual TCRs with disease status, and machine learning were combined to predict cytomegalovirus infection status.

Library method: the immunoSEQ multiplex PCR assay. Turning to the authors' computational methods: A statistical classification framework was built for diagnosing cytomegalovirus status from the catalog of TCR beta chain sequences. TCRdb provides this immuneACCESS table in a form limited to in-frame rearrangements. Some clones are lacking; in checked studies, under half of them reflect an unresolved V gene, and why the rest are absent is not known. D and trimming come from the DNA, and the V and J calls and clone size come from that table. Present in this sample are over 100,000 clones, more than 75% of which were seen just once. The ten largest clones represent more than 5% of the sample. Remarks on this clone: No cognate antigen has been identified for it. No much larger clone exists at a distance of one base, and base qualities are not known.

Beyond this particular receptor, the publication reports: In vitro tests confirmed that three of the cytomegalovirus-associated TCR beta chains recognize cytomegalovirus antigens. Cytomegalovirus status was reported to be diagnosed by the classifier with high specificity and sensitivity in both the original and validation cohorts. It was suggested by the authors that the approach could potentially be generalized to other disease states and immunological phenotypes. A total of fewer than 200 TCR beta chains were listed by the study as associated with cytomegalovirus. A later analysis found that TCRs clustered in the first cohort also tended to co-occur in the 110 or so validation repertoires, with 94% of cluster scores above 0. Most TCR sequences were seen in very few donors, while some public TCRs were found in many individuals. A later analysis had no HLA typing for the validation cohort, so co-occurrence there was scored across all 130 or so repertoires.

Trimming accounts for 5 bases at V and 4 bases at J, while the number of junction bases matched to no gene is 10. As encoded in the germline V gene, CDR1 is SGHTA while CDR2 is FQGNSA. Counted from cysteine to phenylalanine, this CDR3 has 17 amino acids. The entry retains the CDR3 DNA only, 51 bases that are in frame from base 1. The donors were included in the validation cohort of some 110 subjects, a group kept apart from the approximately 700-subject first cohort. The chain is made from TRBV7-2 and TRBJ2-3, and 12 bases in between align with TRBD2. The source material was PBMCs. The clonotype comes from a woman aged 18 to 35 in good health and CMV-seropositive. The CDR3 corresponds to CASSRGGTSGLADTQYF. In nucleotides, the sequence is TGTGCCAGCAGCCGGGGCGGGACTAGCGGGTTAGCAGATACGCAGTATTTT.